A selection of T cell receptor beta chains follows, all from one sample in a study of identical twins. TCRdb processed the 5' RACE reads anew with MiXCR; each CDR3 protein has one entry. This sample has about 690,000 distinct CDR3 sequences, with around 20% found just once. These data were also reused for a study on T cells expressing NK-cell markers.

The specimen sequenced was PBMCs. The origin of the receptors is a woman aged 18 to 35 in good health. CDR3s include the opening cysteine and the closing phenylalanine or tryptophan. D genes are given only for firm matches. The size entry is marked missing in some rows and otherwise reads once, few, many or a size class.

V gene,D gene,clone size,J gene,CDR3 protein,CDR3 DNA
TRBV6-2/TRBV6-3,TRBD2,few,TRBJ2-2,CASRGLVSGELFF,TGTGCCAGCAGAGGACTAGTTTCCGGGGAGCTGTTTTTT
TRBV12-3/TRBV12-4,NA,many,TRBJ1-1,CASRLQGNTEAFF,TGTGCCAGCAGACTACAGGGGAACACTGAAGCTTTCTTT
TRBV20-1,NA,NA,TRBJ1-1,CSARDRRGGDTEAFF,TGCAGTGCTAGAGATCGCCGGGGAGGGGACACTGAAGCTTTCTTT
TRBV20-1,NA,many,TRBJ2-7,CSAATVTYEQYF,TGCAGTGCTGCCACTGTAACCTACGAGCAGTACTTC
TRBV12-3/TRBV12-4,NA,NA,TRBJ2-7,CASSLGQVTYEQYF,TGTGCCAGCAGCCTGGGACAAGTAACCTACGAGCAGTACTTC
TRBV4-3,TRBD2,few,TRBJ2-4,CASSQVRLTSGGNIQYF,TGCGCCAGCAGCCAAGTTAGGTTGACTAGCGGGGGGAACATTCAGTACTTC
TRBV7-8,TRBD2,NA,TRBJ2-3,CASSLGASGSADTQYF,TGTGCCAGCAGCTTAGGGGCTAGCGGGAGCGCAGATACGCAGTATTTT
TRBV7-9,TRBD2,NA,TRBJ2-1,CASGSLADHNEQFF,TGTGCCAGCGGCTCACTAGCGGACCACAATGAGCAGTTCTTC
TRBV15,NA,NA,TRBJ2-6,CATSRDRSGANVLTF,TGTGCCACCAGCAGAGATCGATCTGGGGCCAACGTCCTGACTTTC
TRBV6-1,TRBD2,NA,TRBJ2-1,CASSGGRGGVNEQFF,TGTGCCAGCAGTGGTGGACGGGGGGGCGTCAATGAGCAGTTCTTC